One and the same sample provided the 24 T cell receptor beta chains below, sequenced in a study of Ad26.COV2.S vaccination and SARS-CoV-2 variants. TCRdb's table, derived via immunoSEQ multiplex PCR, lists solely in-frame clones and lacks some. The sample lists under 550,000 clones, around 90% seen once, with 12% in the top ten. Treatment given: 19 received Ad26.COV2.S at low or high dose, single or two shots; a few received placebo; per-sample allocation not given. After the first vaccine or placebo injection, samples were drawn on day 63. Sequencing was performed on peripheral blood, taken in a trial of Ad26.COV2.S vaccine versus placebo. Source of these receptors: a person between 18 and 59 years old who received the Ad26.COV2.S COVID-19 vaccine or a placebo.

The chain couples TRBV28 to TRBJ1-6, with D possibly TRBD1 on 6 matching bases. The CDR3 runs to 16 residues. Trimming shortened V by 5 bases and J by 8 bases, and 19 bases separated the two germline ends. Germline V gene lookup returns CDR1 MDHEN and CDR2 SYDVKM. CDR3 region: CASSPSPTGRYSPLHF. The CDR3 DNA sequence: TGTGCCAGCAGTCCATCTCCGACAGGACGTTATTCACCCCTCCACTTT.

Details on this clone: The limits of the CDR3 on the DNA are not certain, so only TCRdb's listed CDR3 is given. CDR3 in amino acids: CASSSGQRFNEQFF. The chain recombines TRBV19 with TRBJ2-1. In germline, CDR1 is LNHDA, CDR2 SQIVND (reference sequence). Counting both end residues, the CDR3 totals 14 amino acids.

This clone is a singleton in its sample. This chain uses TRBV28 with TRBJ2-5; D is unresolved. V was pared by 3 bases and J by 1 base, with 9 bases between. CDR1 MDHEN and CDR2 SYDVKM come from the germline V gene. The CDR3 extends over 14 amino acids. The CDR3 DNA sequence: TGTGCCAGCAGTTTTCGAAACCTCCAAGAGACCCAGTACTTC. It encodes CASSFRNLQETQYF.

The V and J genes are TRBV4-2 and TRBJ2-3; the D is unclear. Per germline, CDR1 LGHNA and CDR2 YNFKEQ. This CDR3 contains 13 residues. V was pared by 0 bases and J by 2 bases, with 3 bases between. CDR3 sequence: CASSQDPTDTQYF. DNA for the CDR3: TGTGCCAGCAGCCAAGATCCCACAGATACGCAGTATTTT.

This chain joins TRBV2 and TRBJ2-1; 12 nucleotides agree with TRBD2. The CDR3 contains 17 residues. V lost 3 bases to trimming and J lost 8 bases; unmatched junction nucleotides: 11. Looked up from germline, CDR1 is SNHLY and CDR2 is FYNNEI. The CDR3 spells CASSDQTSGSSIDEQFF. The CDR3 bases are TGTGCCAGCAGTGACCAGACTAGCGGGAGCTCTATTGATGAGCAGTTCTTC.

CDR3 sequence: CASSNLGGRISTDTQYF. CDR3 bases: TGTGCCAGTAGTAACCTGGGCGGGAGGATAAGCACAGATACGCAGTATTTT. The chain links TRBV19 to TRBJ2-3; 8 bases are a match to TRBD2. The V and J ends lost 4 bases and 0 bases, in that order; junction bases with no gene match: 9. Germline-derived CDR1 and CDR2 are LNHDA and SQIVND (reference sequence). CDR3 length: 17 residues.

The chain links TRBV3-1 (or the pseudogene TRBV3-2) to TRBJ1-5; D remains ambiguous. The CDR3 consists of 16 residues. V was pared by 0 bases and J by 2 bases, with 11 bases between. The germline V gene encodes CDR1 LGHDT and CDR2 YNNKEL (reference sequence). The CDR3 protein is CASSQEGGSGNQPQHF. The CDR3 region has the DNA TGTGCCAGCAGCCAAGAGGGAGGGTCGGGCAATCAGCCCCAGCATTTT.

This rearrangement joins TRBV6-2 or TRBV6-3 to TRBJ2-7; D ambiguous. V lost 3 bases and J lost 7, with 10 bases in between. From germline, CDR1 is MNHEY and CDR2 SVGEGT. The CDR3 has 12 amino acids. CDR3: CASSYPSPEQYF. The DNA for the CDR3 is TGTGCCAGCAGTTATCCCAGTCCGGAGCAGTACTTC.

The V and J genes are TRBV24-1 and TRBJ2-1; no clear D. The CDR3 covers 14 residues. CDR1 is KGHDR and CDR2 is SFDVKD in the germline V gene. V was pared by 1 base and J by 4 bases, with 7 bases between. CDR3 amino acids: CATSDFSGYNEQFF. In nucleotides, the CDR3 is TGTGCCACCAGTGATTTTTCCGGGTACAATGAGCAGTTCTTC.

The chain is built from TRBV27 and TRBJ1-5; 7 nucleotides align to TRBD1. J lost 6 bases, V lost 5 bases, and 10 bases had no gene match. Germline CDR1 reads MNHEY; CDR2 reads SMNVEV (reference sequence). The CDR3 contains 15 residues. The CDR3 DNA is TGTGCCAGCAGTACCCGACAGGGAACGAGTCAGCCCCAGCATTTT. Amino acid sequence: CASSTRQGTSQPQHF.

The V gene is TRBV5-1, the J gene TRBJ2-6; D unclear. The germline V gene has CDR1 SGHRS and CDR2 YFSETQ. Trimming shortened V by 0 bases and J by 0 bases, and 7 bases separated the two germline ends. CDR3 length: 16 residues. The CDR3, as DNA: TGCGCCAGCAGCTTGGCCTTATCCTCTGGGGCCAACGTCCTGACTTTC. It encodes CASSLALSSGANVLTF.

CDR3 sequence: CASSQDWAVDYGYTF. CDR3 bases: TGCGCCAGCAGCCAAGATTGGGCTGTTGACTATGGCTACACCTTC. The V call is TRBV4-3, the J call TRBJ1-2, with D unresolved. The CDR3 totals 15 residues. Germline V gives CDR1 LGHNA, CDR2 YSLEER. Between the trimmed V and J ends, which lost 0 bases and 3 bases, there was a span of 11 bases.

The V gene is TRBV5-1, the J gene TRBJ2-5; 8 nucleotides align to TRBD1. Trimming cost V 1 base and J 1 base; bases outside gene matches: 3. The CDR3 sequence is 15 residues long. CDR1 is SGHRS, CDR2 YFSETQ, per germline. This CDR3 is CASSLLRGLQETQYF. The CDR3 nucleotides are TGCGCCAGCAGCTTGCTCAGGGGGCTCCAAGAGACCCAGTACTTC.

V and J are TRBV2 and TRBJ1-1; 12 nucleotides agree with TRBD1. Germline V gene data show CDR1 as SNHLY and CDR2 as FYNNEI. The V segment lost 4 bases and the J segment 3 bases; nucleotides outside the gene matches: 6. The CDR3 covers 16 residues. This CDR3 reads CASSGDRGRLDTEAFF. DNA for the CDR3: TGTGCCAGCAGTGGGGACAGGGGGCGCCTGGACACTGAAGCTTTCTTT.

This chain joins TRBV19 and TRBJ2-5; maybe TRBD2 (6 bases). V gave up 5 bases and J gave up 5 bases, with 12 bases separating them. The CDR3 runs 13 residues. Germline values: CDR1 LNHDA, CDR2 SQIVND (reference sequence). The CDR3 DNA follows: TGTGCCAGTAGTGGAGGGCTCGGCGAGACCCAGTACTTC. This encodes CASSGGLGETQYF.

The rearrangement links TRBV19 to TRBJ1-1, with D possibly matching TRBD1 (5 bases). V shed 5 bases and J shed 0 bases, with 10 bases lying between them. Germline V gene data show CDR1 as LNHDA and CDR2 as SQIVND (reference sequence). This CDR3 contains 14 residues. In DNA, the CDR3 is TGTGCCAGTAGTCCCGGGACGGTGAACACTGAAGCTTTCTTT. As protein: CASSPGTVNTEAFF. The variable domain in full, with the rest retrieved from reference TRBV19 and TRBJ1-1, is DGGITQSPKYLFRKEGQNVTLSCEQNLNHDAMYWYRQDPGQGLRLIYYSQIVNDFQKGDIAEGYSVSREKKESFPLTVTSAQKNPTAFYLCASSPGTVNTEAFFGQGTRLTVV.

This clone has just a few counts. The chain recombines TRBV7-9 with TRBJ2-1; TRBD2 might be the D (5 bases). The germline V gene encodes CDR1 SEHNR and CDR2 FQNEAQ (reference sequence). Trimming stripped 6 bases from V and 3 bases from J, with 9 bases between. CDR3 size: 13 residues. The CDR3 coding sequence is TGTGCCAGCAGACACACTAGCTACAATGAGCAGTTCTTC. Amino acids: CASRHTSYNEQFF.

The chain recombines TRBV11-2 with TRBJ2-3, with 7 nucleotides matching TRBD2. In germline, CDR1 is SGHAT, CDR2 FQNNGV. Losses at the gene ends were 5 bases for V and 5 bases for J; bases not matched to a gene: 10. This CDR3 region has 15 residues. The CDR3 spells CASSTLTSDRDTQYF. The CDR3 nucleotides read TGTGCCAGCAGCACCTTAACTAGCGACCGAGATACGCAGTATTTT.

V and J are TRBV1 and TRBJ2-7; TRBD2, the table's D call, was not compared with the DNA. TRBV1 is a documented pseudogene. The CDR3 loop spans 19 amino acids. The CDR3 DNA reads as TGCACCAGCAGCCAAGGTCTACGTACTAGCGGGAGGCTTTCCTACGAGCAGTACTTC. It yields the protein CTSSQGLRTSGRLSYEQYF.

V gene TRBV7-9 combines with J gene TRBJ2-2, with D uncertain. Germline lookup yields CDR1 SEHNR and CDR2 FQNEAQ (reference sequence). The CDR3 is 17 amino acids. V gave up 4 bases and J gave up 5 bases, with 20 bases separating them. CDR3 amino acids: CASSSVIQTFRTGELFF. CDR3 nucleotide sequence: TGTGCCAGCAGCTCCGTTATCCAGACTTTTCGGACCGGGGAGCTGTTTTTT.

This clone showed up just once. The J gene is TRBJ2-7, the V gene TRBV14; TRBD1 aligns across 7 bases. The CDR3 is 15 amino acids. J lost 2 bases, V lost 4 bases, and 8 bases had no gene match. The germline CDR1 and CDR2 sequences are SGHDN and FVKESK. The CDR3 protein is CASSPTGTVPYEQYF. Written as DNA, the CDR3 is TGTGCCAGCAGCCCGACCGGGACAGTACCCTACGAGCAGTACTTC.

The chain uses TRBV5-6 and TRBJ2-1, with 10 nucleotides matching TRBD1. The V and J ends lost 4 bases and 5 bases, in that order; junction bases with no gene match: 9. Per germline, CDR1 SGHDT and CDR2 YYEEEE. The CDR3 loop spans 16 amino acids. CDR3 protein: CASSPPDRGLNNEQFF. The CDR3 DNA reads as TGTGCCAGCAGCCCCCCAGACAGGGGGCTGAACAATGAGCAGTTCTTC.

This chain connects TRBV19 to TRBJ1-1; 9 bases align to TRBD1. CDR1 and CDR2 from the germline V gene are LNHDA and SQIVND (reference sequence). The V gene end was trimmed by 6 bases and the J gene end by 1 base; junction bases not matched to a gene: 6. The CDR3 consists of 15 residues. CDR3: CASRGTGTANTEAFF. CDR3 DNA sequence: TGTGCCAGTAGGGGGACAGGGACCGCGAACACTGAAGCTTTCTTT.

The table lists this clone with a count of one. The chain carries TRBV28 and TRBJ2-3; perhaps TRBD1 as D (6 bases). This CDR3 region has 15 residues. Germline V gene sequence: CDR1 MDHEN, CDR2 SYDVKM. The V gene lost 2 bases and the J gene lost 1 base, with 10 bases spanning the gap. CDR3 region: CASSLRDIRTDTQYF. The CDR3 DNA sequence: TGTGCCAGCAGTTTAAGGGACATACGCACAGATACGCAGTATTTT. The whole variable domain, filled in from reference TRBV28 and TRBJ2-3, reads DVKVTQSSRYLVKRTGEKVFLECVQDMDHENMFWYRQDPGLGLRLIYFSYDVKMKEKGDIPEGYSVSREKKERFSLILESASTNQTSMYLCASSLRDIRTDTQYFGPGTRLTVL.